What follows are 28 T cell receptor beta chains derived from one specimen sequenced in a study of CD8 T cells in ankylosing spondylitis. TCRdb recomputed calls from the 5' RACE reads with MiXCR, one row per CDR3 protein. The table lists roughly 180,000 distinct CDR3 sequences, around 8.9% of them singletons, with roughly 15% in the top ten. The sequenced sample was blood, either unsorted or a sorted T cell fraction (not recorded which). These receptors were taken from a female donor with ankylosing spondylitis or in good health (not recorded which).

About this clonotype itself: A much larger clone sits a single nucleotide away, making a read error possible. J is TRBJ1-1 and V is TRBV25-1, with D unresolved. Trimming pared 3 bases from V and 1 base from J, leaving 12 bases between. CDR1 and CDR2 (germline): MGHDK, SYGVNS. The CDR3 has 15 amino acids. The CDR3 is CASSDNKTGNTEAFF. In DNA form, the CDR3 reads TGTGCCAGCAGTGACAATAAGACGGGGAACACTGAAGCTTTCTTT.

The table lists this clonotype with a few counts. The CDR3: CASSYYGTGYEQYF. CDR3 sequence (DNA): TGTGCCAGCAGTTACTATGGCACTGGATACGAGCAGTACTTC. This chain uses TRBV6-2 or TRBV6-3 with TRBJ2-7; D gene unclear. The germline gives CDR1 MNHEY, CDR2 SVGEGT. CDR3 size: 14 residues. Trimming left V 1 base short and J 4 bases short, with 11 bases between.

The chain employs TRBV12-3 or TRBV12-4 and TRBJ2-1; tentative D call: TRBD2 (5 bases). The V end lost 5 bases, the J end lost 7 bases, and 24 bases lay between the germline ends. The CDR3 sequence is 17 residues long. CDR3 residues: CASSTSSSFVNENEQFF. The CDR3 DNA sequence: TGTGCCAGCAGTACATCTTCTAGCTTCGTTAATGAGAATGAGCAGTTCTTC.

The chain links TRBV4-1 to TRBJ1-5; D is ambiguous. CDR3 size: 14 residues. Per the germline V gene, CDR1 is MGHRA and CDR2 is YSYEKL. V lost 4 bases and J 3 bases, leaving 10 bases between the germline ends. CDR3 sequence: CASSLTEFNQPQHF. DNA for the CDR3: TGCGCCAGCAGCCTAACAGAATTCAATCAGCCCCAGCATTTT.

This clonotype has more than one count but fewer than ten. The chain has TRBV13 and TRBJ2-7; 10 bases line up with TRBD2. Germline V gives CDR1 PRHDT, CDR2 FYEKMQ (reference sequence). The CDR3 has 16 residues. The V and J ends lost 3 bases and 3 bases, in that order; junction bases with no gene match: 8. The CDR3 nucleotides are TGTGCCAGCAGCTTCCACTCTAGCGGGAGTCTCTACGAGCAGTACTTC. It translates to CASSFHSSGSLYEQYF. Full variable domain (remainder filled in from reference TRBV13 and TRBJ2-7): AAGVIQSPRHLIKEKRETATLKCYPIPRHDTVYWYQQGPGQDPQFLISFYEKMQSDKGSIPDRFSAQQFSDYHSELNMSSLELGDSALYFCASSFHSSGSLYEQYFGPGTRLTVT.

This clonotype has at least ten counts. The V call is TRBV7-2, the J call TRBJ1-5; D not certain. Trimming removed 2 bases from V and 3 bases from J, with 11 bases in between. The CDR3 spans 15 residues. Germline V gives CDR1 SGHTA, CDR2 FQGNSA. The chain's CDR3 is CASSLPGPANQPQHF. The CDR3 coding sequence is TGTGCCAGCAGCTTACCGGGCCCCGCCAATCAGCCCCAGCATTTT.

The chain is built from TRBV20-1 and TRBJ2-7; D is perhaps TRBD1 (6 bases). The CDR3 contains 14 residues. V lost 3 bases and J lost 0, with 12 bases in between. Germline CDR1 DFQATT, CDR2 SNEGSKA (reference sequence). This chain's CDR3 is CSASLTGASYEQYF. The DNA for the CDR3 is TGCAGTGCTAGTTTGACAGGAGCCTCCTACGAGCAGTACTTC.

This clonotype was seen repeatedly, ten times or more. V and J are TRBV28 and TRBJ2-3; D is possibly TRBD1 or TRBD2 (8 bases each). Trimming removed 6 bases from V and 1 base from J, with 23 bases in between. Germline values: CDR1 MDHEN, CDR2 SYDVKM. This CDR3 comprises 18 residues. The CDR3 is CASSTTGVEAGGTDTQYF. CDR3 nucleotides: TGTGCCAGCAGCACGACAGGGGTAGAAGCGGGAGGCACAGATACGCAGTATTTT.

The rearrangement links TRBV4-3 to TRBJ2-2, with TRBD2 matching over 12 bases. The CDR3 loop spans 18 amino acids. Germline CDR1 is LGHNA and CDR2 is YSLEER. V was pared by 4 bases and J by 0 bases, with 6 bases of the junction left unmatched. CDR3 in DNA: TGCGCCAGCAGCCCCGGACTAGCGGGATATACGAACACCGGGGAGCTGTTTTTT. It is translated as CASSPGLAGYTNTGELFF.

The table lists this clonotype with many counts. The genes are TRBV5-1 and TRBJ2-7; 10 nucleotides agree with TRBD2. The V gene's germline CDR1 is SGHRS and CDR2 YFSETQ. The junction had 6 bases not matched to a gene; V was cut back by 2 bases and J by 4 bases. This CDR3 region has 15 residues. Written as DNA, the CDR3 is TGCGCCAGCAGCTTAGGGGCTAGCGGGAGTTACGAGCAGTACTTC. Translation gives CASSLGASGSYEQYF.

This clonotype was seen only a few times. This chain links TRBV9 with TRBJ2-1, with 10 nucleotides matching TRBD2. The CDR3 length is 17 residues. CDR1 and CDR2 (germline): SGDLS, YYNGEE. Trimming cost V 1 base and J 2 bases; bases outside gene matches: 6. The CDR3 reads CASSVLAGATTYNEQFF. The CDR3 region has the DNA TGTGCCAGCAGCGTACTAGCGGGAGCCACCACCTACAATGAGCAGTTCTTC.

There are a few counts of this clonotype. V is TRBV2 and J is TRBJ2-7; possibly TRBD2 for D (6 bases). This CDR3 is built from 12 residues. Per the germline V gene, CDR1 is SNHLY and CDR2 is FYNNEI. V lost 9 bases, J lost 0 bases, and 9 bases lay in between. The CDR3 nucleotides are TGTGCCAGAGGGGACTTCTCCTACGAGCAGTACTTC. It yields the protein CARGDFSYEQYF. The full variable domain, in which reference TRBV2 and TRBJ2-7 provide the parts outside the CDR3, is EPEVTQTPSHQVTQMGQEVILRCVPISNHLYFYWYRQILGQKVEFLVSFYNNEISEKSEIFDDQFSVERPDGSNFTLKIRSTKLEDSAMYFCARGDFSYEQYFGPGTRLTVT.

The V call is TRBV12-3 or TRBV12-4, the J call TRBJ2-2; a weak D match, TRBD2 (6 bases). V was trimmed by 6 bases and J by 6 bases, leaving 11 bases between them. This CDR3 spans 13 amino acids. The CDR3 nucleotides read TGTGCCAGCAGCCCGACTAGATCCGGGGAGCTGTTTTTT. Encoded protein: CASSPTRSGELFF.

This clonotype was seen repeatedly, ten times or more. The J gene is TRBJ1-2, the V gene TRBV6-1; 7 bases fit TRBD1. The CDR3 contains 14 residues. The ends lost 7 bases at V and 7 bases at J; junction bases unmatched: 12. Germline lookup yields CDR1 MNHNS and CDR2 SASEGT. The CDR3 DNA reads TGTGCCAGCACCCACCAGGGGGGGCTGGGTGGCTACACCTTC. This codes for CASTHQGGLGGYTF.

The rearrangement joins TRBV30 to TRBJ2-7, with D possibly matching TRBD1 (5 bases). Germline V gives CDR1 GTSNPN, CDR2 SVGIG (reference sequence). The CDR3 extends over 12 amino acids. V lost 1 base and J lost 6, with 10 bases in between. This chain's CDR3 is CAWSDLQGEQYF. Here the CDR3 DNA reads TGTGCCTGGAGTGACCTCCAGGGCGAGCAGTACTTC.

Ten or more counts support this clonotype. The chain links TRBV4-3 to TRBJ1-4, with D perhaps matching TRBD1 (5 bases). The CDR3 runs 14 residues. Between the trimmed V and J ends, which lost 3 bases and 3 bases, there was a span of 8 bases. In germline, CDR1 is LGHNA, CDR2 YSLEER. The CDR3: CASSQLTANEKLFF. CDR3 DNA sequence: TGCGCCAGCAGCCAGTTGACAGCTAATGAAAAACTGTTTTTT.

There are many counts of this clonotype. The chain links TRBV18 to TRBJ2-2; tentative D call: TRBD2 (5 bases). The CDR3 contains 16 residues. Germline V CDR1 and CDR2: KGHSH, LQKENI. V was pared by 4 bases and J by 7 bases, with 19 bases between. The CDR3 region is CASSLSTGGSGGELFF. The CDR3 DNA follows: TGTGCCAGCTCACTAAGTACCGGAGGAAGCGGCGGGGAGCTGTTTTTT.

This clonotype was recorded a few times. The chain employs TRBV20-1 and TRBJ1-1; 10 bases match TRBD1. V shed 1 base and J 7 bases; nucleotides not matched to a gene: 12. The CDR3 has 16 amino acids. Germline V gene sequence: CDR1 DFQATT, CDR2 SNEGSKA (reference sequence). The CDR3 region is CSARGLLTGGMVEAFF. The CDR3 DNA follows: TGCAGTGCTAGAGGGCTGCTGACAGGGGGCATGGTTGAAGCTTTCTTT.

J is TRBJ2-7 and V is TRBV5-6; D unresolved. V was pared by 3 bases and J by 4 bases, with 8 bases between. The CDR3 runs 12 residues. Germline CDR1 and CDR2: SGHDT and YYEEEE. In DNA, the CDR3 is TGTGCCAGCAGCTCGACGCGTTACGAGCAGTACTTC. Protein sequence: CASSSTRYEQYF.

This chain connects TRBV20-1 to TRBJ1-5, with 7 nucleotides matching TRBD1. The CDR3 sequence is 16 residues long. Trimming took 0 bases from V and 6 from J; bases not matched to a gene: 11. Germline assignment: CDR1 DFQATT and CDR2 SNEGSKA (reference sequence). The CDR3 region is CSARDPTGDLTQPQHF. The CDR3 bases are TGCAGTGCTAGAGACCCCACAGGGGACCTGACTCAGCCCCAGCATTTT.

This clonotype has just a few counts. The V gene is TRBV15, the J gene TRBJ2-1; D gene ambiguous. Deletions cut 2 bases from V and 8 bases from J, with 13 bases between. CDR1 is LNHNV, CDR2 YYDKDF, per germline (reference sequence). CDR3 size: 14 residues. Here the CDR3 reads CATSRPSANDEQFF. The CDR3 nucleotides are TGTGCCACCAGCAGACCCTCTGCCAATGATGAGCAGTTCTTC.

Many counts were recorded for this clonotype. This chain connects TRBV5-6 to TRBJ2-7; D is possibly TRBD2 (6 bases). Germline loops: CDR1 SGHDT, CDR2 YYEEEE. V was pared by 1 base and J by 5 bases, with 13 bases between. This CDR3 is built from 14 residues. The CDR3 nucleotides are TGTGCCAGCAGCTTGTGGGGGGAGAATGACGAGCAGTACTTC. Translating it yields CASSLWGENDEQYF.

The V and J genes are TRBV29-1 and TRBJ2-1; D perhaps matches TRBD2 (6 bases). V lost 3 bases to trimming and J lost 10 bases, with 13 bases between them. This CDR3 is built from 12 residues. Germline CDR1 and CDR2: SQVTM and ANQGSEA. CDR3 amino acids: CSVDTRDWEQFF. The CDR3 DNA sequence: TGCAGCGTTGACACCCGGGACTGGGAGCAGTTCTTC.

This sequence joins TRBV3-1 and TRBJ2-7; no clear D gene. V shed 4 bases and J shed 0 bases, with 16 bases lying between them. This CDR3 region has 16 residues. Germline V gene sequence: CDR1 LGHDT, CDR2 YNNKEL (reference sequence). CDR3 bases: TGTGCCAGCAGCCGAAGAGGTACTACCGCCTCCTACGAGCAGTACTTC. Encoded protein: CASSRRGTTASYEQYF.

This clonotype was counted a few times. This chain connects TRBV7-8 to TRBJ2-1; D is perhaps TRBD2 (5 bases). From germline, CDR1 is SGHVS and CDR2 FQNEAQ. This CDR3 spans 16 amino acids. The V end lost 2 bases, the J end lost 2 bases, and 13 bases lay between the germline ends. This CDR3 is CASSLLGGPAYNEQFF. Written as DNA, the CDR3 is TGTGCCAGCAGCTTACTGGGCGGGCCCGCCTACAATGAGCAGTTCTTC.

The gene calls are TRBV28 and TRBJ2-7, with a possible D match to TRBD2 (6 bases). Trimming left V 3 bases short and J 3 bases short, with 18 bases between. Germline V CDR1 and CDR2: MDHEN, SYDVKM. This CDR3 contains 16 residues. The CDR3 spells CASSFPTGSGDYEQYF. In nucleotides, the CDR3 is TGTGCCAGCAGTTTCCCCACGGGTAGCGGAGACTACGAGCAGTACTTC.

This clonotype was seen ten or more times. The chain carries TRBV5-6 and TRBJ2-3, with 9 bases aligning to TRBD2. V was pared by 0 bases and J by 4 bases, with 3 bases of the junction left unmatched. This CDR3 has 15 amino acids. Germline V gene sequence: CDR1 SGHDT, CDR2 YYEEEE. The CDR3 here is CASSLGSGSPDTQYF. The CDR3 DNA is TGTGCCAGCAGCTTGGGTAGCGGGAGTCCAGATACGCAGTATTTT.

Only a few counts were recorded for this clonotype. The chain links TRBV12-5 to TRBJ2-3; D not certain. The CDR3 spans 14 residues. Trimming took 5 bases from V and 6 from J, leaving 15 bases between them. The germline V gene encodes CDR1 LGHNT and CDR2 FRNRAP. CDR3: CASGPPNRPDTQYF. CDR3 in DNA: TGTGCTAGTGGTCCGCCAAACCGACCGGATACGCAGTATTTT.